The TCR beta chain described here comes from a study of beta chain features in type 1 diabetes. Study outcomes and limitations: Across all four CD4+ subsets, people with type 1 diabetes showed modestly shorter TCRB CDR3s. HLA influence on TCRB rearrangement stayed unresolved here.

Reverse transcribing all isolated RNA meant expressed TCRB transcripts were sequenced. Repertoires were generated with immunoSEQ multiplex PCR, while TCRdb's copy carries only in-frame clones and drops some. The sample shows more than 55,000 clones, 52% of them seen only once. Turning to this clone: The antigen is undetermined.

The clonotype originates from a woman aged 40 to 55 with type 1 diabetes. The material sequenced was Tregs from blood.

As DNA, the CDR3 is TGTGCCAGCAGCTTAACGGGACAGGGGGCAGATACGCAGTATTTT. It encodes CASSLTGQGADTQYF. The V call is TRBV7-2, the J call TRBJ2-3, with 11 nucleotides matching TRBD1. Trimming at V came to 2 bases and at J to 4 bases, leaving 2 bases not matched to a gene. Germline V lookup: CDR1 SGHTA, CDR2 FQGNSA. The CDR3 is 15 amino acids.